Listed below are T cell receptor beta chains from one sample, sequenced in a study of post-analysis software for immune sequencing data. MiXCR, run by TCRdb on the PCR reads, gives a single entry per CDR3 protein. This table holds hundreds of thousands of distinct CDR3 sequences, around 64% found once. Sequencing input: blood. Every receptor here comes from a girl aged 2 to 9 with multiple sclerosis. Each CDR3 is given with its conserved first and last residue. Fields, in order: clone size, V gene, D gene, J gene, CDR3 DNA, CDR3 protein. The D gene is left open where the match is weak. Only part of the rows carry a size: once, few, many, or a class if the clone is expanded.

>-|TRBV12-3/TRBV12-4|-|TRBJ1-2
TGTGCCAGCAGTCGCAGGACCGTCGGGTCCTGGGGCTACACCTTC
CASSRRTVGSWGYTF
>-|TRBV6-6|-|TRBJ1-5
TGTGCCAGCAGTTACGAGGGACGCAATCAGCCCCAGCATTTT
CASSYEGRNQPQHF
>few|TRBV6-2/TRBV6-3|TRBD1|TRBJ2-7
TGTGCCAGCAGCCACCGGGACAGGGGCTACGAGCAGTACTTC
CASSHRDRGYEQYF
>-|TRBV4-3|-|TRBJ2-5
TGCGCCAGCAGCCAAGATCAAGGGGGAGGGGGCCGGCAAGAGACCCAGTACTTC
CASSQDQGGGGRQETQYF
>few|TRBV29-1|-|TRBJ1-2
TGCAGCGTCGCCGGGGGCGGGGGTGGCTACACCTTC
CSVAGGGGGYTF
>few|TRBV27|TRBD1|TRBJ2-5
TGTGCCCGGACAGGGGGGCAAGAGACCCAGTACTTC
CARTGGQETQYF
>-|TRBV7-2|-|TRBJ2-2
TGTGCCAGCAGCTTAGGGGGGACGGGAAACACCGGGGAGCTGTTTTTT
CASSLGGTGNTGELFF
>-|TRBV5-1|-|TRBJ1-6
TGCGCCAGCAGCTTTTCCGCGAAAACGAGCTCCTATAATTCACCCCTCCACTTT
CASSFSAKTSSYNSPLHF
>-|TRBV4-1|TRBD2|TRBJ2-5
TGCGCCAGCAGCCAAGAGCCTAGCGGGAGCGGAGAGACCCAGTACTTC
CASSQEPSGSGETQYF
>-|TRBV20-1|-|TRBJ1-1
TGCAGTGCTAGAGATCTACCCGTGGAGGGACGTGCTTTCTTT
CSARDLPVEGRAFF
>-|TRBV29-1|-|TRBJ2-7
TGCAGCGCCCGCGTACAGGAGAACTACGAGCAGTACTTC
CSARVQENYEQYF
>-|TRBV11-2|-|TRBJ2-3
TGTGCCAGCAGCGCAGAGGGACTGGACGTCGATACGCAGTATTTT
CASSAEGLDVDTQYF
>few|TRBV7-9|TRBD2|TRBJ2-1
TGTGCCAGCAGCTTACAAGGGACTAGCGGGAGGGTCCCCAATGAGCAGTTCTTC
CASSLQGTSGRVPNEQFF
>few|TRBV4-2|-|TRBJ2-4
TGTGCCAGCAGCCAGGAGTTAGTCGCGGCAGACATTCAGTACTTC
CASSQELVAADIQYF
>many|TRBV7-8|-|TRBJ2-1
TGTGCCAGCACCCAAGGCCAGTACAATGAGCAGTTCTTC
CASTQGQYNEQFF
>-|TRBV6-5|-|TRBJ2-1
TGTGCCAGCAGTTTTCCGGACCGGTTCAATGAGCAGTTCTTC
CASSFPDRFNEQFF
>few|TRBV15|-|TRBJ2-5
TGTGCCACCAGCGGACGGAACCAAGAGACCCAGTACTTC
CATSGRNQETQYF
>few|TRBV7-2|TRBD2|TRBJ2-5
TGTGCCAGCAGTCCTACCGGGGGGGCGACAGAGACCCAGTACTTC
CASSPTGGATETQYF
>-|TRBV29-1|-|TRBJ2-3
TGCAGCGTTGAAGATATGGTAGATGAGCGGTATTTT
CSVEDMVDERYF
>-|TRBV7-9|TRBD2|TRBJ2-5
TGTGCCAGCAGCCCGTGGCTAGCGGGGGGTTCCATCCAAGAGACCCAGTACTTC
CASSPWLAGGSIQETQYF
>-|TRBV5-1|-|TRBJ1-1
TGCGCCAGCAGCTTGGATACGGGAAGAGGGGACACTGAAGCTTTCTTT
CASSLDTGRGDTEAFF
>once|TRBV6-5|TRBD2|TRBJ2-1
TGTGCCAGCAGTACCGCTAGCGGGAGGTCCTACAATGAGCAGTTCTTC
CASSTASGRSYNEQFF
>-|TRBV29-1|-|TRBJ1-2
TGCAGCGCGTGGTCTCTAGGCAGGGACCATGGCTACACCTTC
CSAWSLGRDHGYTF
>-|TRBV12-3/TRBV12-4|-|TRBJ1-5
TGTGCCAGCAGTTTTAGGGGGGCTAATCAGCCCCAGCATTTT
CASSFRGANQPQHF
>once|TRBV6-6|-|TRBJ2-3
TGTGCCAGCAGTTACATGCGGGGAATCACAGATACGCAGTATTTT
CASSYMRGITDTQYF
>-|TRBV29-1|TRBD1|TRBJ1-2
TGCAGCGTTGAGCCCCGGCATGACAGGGATGGCTACACCTTC
CSVEPRHDRDGYTF
>-|TRBV24-1|-|TRBJ2-3
TGTGCCACCAGTGATTTGTTACGTGGCACAGATACGCAGTATTTT
CATSDLLRGTDTQYF
>-|TRBV5-1|TRBD1|TRBJ2-7
TGCGCCAGCAGCACGCGGACAGGGAAGGTACCTCGCTACGAGCAGTACTTC
CASSTRTGKVPRYEQYF
>-|TRBV29-1|-|TRBJ2-5
TGCAGTGCCCTTGACGGGAACCAAGAGACCCAGTACTTC
CSALDGNQETQYF
>-|TRBV7-9|-|TRBJ2-7
TGTGCCACCAACCATGGGGGGCGCCCACGCGTGGATCAAATTTACGAGCAGTACTTC
CATNHGGRPRVDQIYEQYF
>few|TRBV6-5|-|TRBJ2-7
TGTGCCAGCAGCTCCCCGTACGGGGATTACGAGCAGTACTTC
CASSSPYGDYEQYF
>-|TRBV5-1|TRBD1|TRBJ2-7
TGCGCCAGCAGCTTTACAGGGGGCACGGACGAGCAGTACTTC
CASSFTGGTDEQYF
>-|TRBV5-1|TRBD2|TRBJ2-7
TGCGCCAGCAGCGCGACTAGCGGAAGTTTCTACGAGCAGTACTTC
CASSATSGSFYEQYF
>few|TRBV7-6|-|TRBJ2-3
TGTGCCAGCAGCTTAGAGGGCAGGGCGGGAACAGATACGCAGTATTTT
CASSLEGRAGTDTQYF
>-|TRBV7-3|-|TRBJ2-1
TGTGCCAGCAGCTTAAACGTTAAAGGACACAATGAGCAGTTCTTC
CASSLNVKGHNEQFF
>-|TRBV6-2/TRBV6-3|TRBD1|TRBJ1-2
TGTGCCAGCCTCGACGGGGCAGGGGGGAACTATGGCTACACCTTC
CASLDGAGGNYGYTF
>once|TRBV5-6|-|TRBJ1-6
TGTGCCAGCAGCGGGCCCAGGGGCCCCCTCCACTTT
CASSGPRGPLHF
>few|TRBV5-1|TRBD1|TRBJ2-1
TGCGCCAGCAGCCCCTTACTCGACAGGGGAAATGAGCAGTTCTTC
CASSPLLDRGNEQFF
>-|TRBV12-3/TRBV12-4|TRBD1|TRBJ2-3
TGTGCCAGCACCTTGGGGACAGGGCCCCCAGATACGCAGTATTTT
CASTLGTGPPDTQYF
>-|TRBV7-6|TRBD1|TRBJ2-1
TGTGCCAGCAGCTTAGCCCGCGGACAGGCGGGCAATGAGCAGTTCTTC
CASSLARGQAGNEQFF
>-|TRBV29-1|-|TRBJ1-2
TGCAGCGAATCCCGGGACACAACCTATGGCTACACCTTC
CSESRDTTYGYTF
>-|TRBV10-3|TRBD2|TRBJ2-1
TGTGCCATCAGGGAGCGGGAGTGGGACAATGAGCAGTTCTTC
CAIREREWDNEQFF
>-|TRBV7-3|-|TRBJ2-5
TGTGCCAGCAGCTTAGATGGGGAAGAGACCCAGTACTTC
CASSLDGEETQYF
>-|TRBV10-3|-|TRBJ2-4
TGTGCCATCAGCCCAAGCACGGGACTTGGGATCGGGGCCAAAAACATTCAGTACTTC
CAISPSTGLGIGAKNIQYF
>-|TRBV7-2|-|TRBJ2-1
TGTGCCAGCAGCTTGGACGGGGAAGAATACAATGAGCAGTTCTTC
CASSLDGEEYNEQFF
>-|TRBV5-6|-|TRBJ2-3
TGTGCCAGCCGAAAGTATGCAGCGGAGAGCACAGATACGCAGTATTTT
CASRKYAAESTDTQYF
>once|TRBV4-1|-|TRBJ2-5
TGCGCCAGCAGCCAAGTCTCGGGACCCAAGTACTTC
CASSQVSGPKYF
>few|TRBV4-1|TRBD1|TRBJ2-5
TGCGCCAGCAGCTGGGGACAGCACCAAGAGACCCAGTACTTC
CASSWGQHQETQYF
>-|TRBV20-1|-|TRBJ2-5
TGCAGTGCTAGACGAGGGGGTGGGGAAGAGACCCAGTACTTC
CSARRGGGEETQYF
>few|TRBV12-3/TRBV12-4|-|TRBJ2-5
TGTGCCAGCAGTTTAGCGGCGGGGGCAGAGACCCAGTACTTC
CASSLAAGAETQYF
>few|TRBV5-1|TRBD2|TRBJ2-1
TGCGCCAGCAGCCCGACCCCGACTAGCGGGAGTCTGGATGAGCAGTTCTTC
CASSPTPTSGSLDEQFF
>few|TRBV6-2/TRBV6-3|TRBD1|TRBJ2-1
TGTGCCAGCAGTTTCACAGGGGAAGCTGAGCAGTTCTTC
CASSFTGEAEQFF
>-|TRBV6-2/TRBV6-3|TRBD1|TRBJ1-1
TGTGCCAGCAGTCCGGACAGGGGGCGATTAACTGAAGCTTTCTTT
CASSPDRGRLTEAFF